This TCR beta chain was sequenced in a study of shared clonotypes between healthy human individuals (TCRdb year 2020). The study in broad terms: A few men and two women, aged 18 to 49 years, made up the cohort. For each donor, three plates each were used for CD4 naive and CD4 memory, two plates were used for CD8 naive, and one plate was used for CD8 memory. To estimate repertoire size and how much clonotype sharing occurs between individuals, the study deeply sequenced the blood TCR repertoires of about 5 healthy adults. To increase sequencing depth and limit assay-specific biases, TCR repertoire library preparation and sequencing were carried out by different laboratories using diverse techniques. Per donor, leukapheresis produced somewhere between about 0.85 and 8.9 billion PBMCs. What the research found in general, with its limitations: Compared with non-shared clonotypes, clonotypes shared by all four sorted-subset donors had higher generation probabilities. Incomplete sequencing was indicated by rarefaction of sorted-subset datasets, despite the large sequencing depth. The small number of donors limited the genetic and exposure-history diversity represented. When a handful of donors were compared, the shared fraction of clonotypes was around 5.1% for naive CD4, approximately 3.3% for naive CD8, 2% to 2.5% for memory CD4, and around 0.4% for memory CD8. Sampling was restricted to blood, and TCR repertoires in tissues likely differ from the TCR repertoires found in blood. Pairwise subsampling led to the expectation that sequencing depth would affect the degree of clonotype sharing among donors. Naive subsets generally had larger estimated clonotype richness than memory subsets did.

Using the deep immunoSEQ assay, multiplex PCR amplified TCR CDR3 regions from genomic DNA. For each cell subset, the extracted genomic DNA was distributed evenly across all wells of several immunoSEQ 96-well plates, and each plate served as one replicate. Each replicate PCR for sorted subsets received about 0.2 ug genomic DNA, equal to some 32,000 T cell genomes. Purified libraries were quantified with a Qubit 3.0 fluorometer, sized on a Bioanalyzer 2100, and re-quantified with the KAPA Library Quantification kit. Every immunoSEQ 96-well plate was sequenced on a dedicated single-read 150-cycle Illumina NextSeq 550 flow cell. The study's processing was this. The immunoSEQ output contained only junctional sequences without quality scores, so filtering could not match that applied to full-length reads. Sequences were annotated with PyIR, a Python wrapper for IgBLAST v1.9, and V/J genes and CDR3 were assigned using IMGT germline references. Reads were removed for weak V/J assignments (E-value above 1e-6), missing CDR3, stop codons, out-of-frame junctions, or ambiguous translated residues. V3J clonotypes were defined as sequences sharing the same inferred V gene, J gene, and CDR3 amino acid sequence. To compute the percentage overlap between repertoires, the number of shared unique clonotypes was divided by the size of the smaller repertoire. RTK rarefaction, the Chao1 estimator, and Recon v2.1 estimates of unobserved clonotypes were used to assess repertoire richness. Generation probabilities were computed with OLGA for all TCRbeta clonotypes obtained by the gDNA method from four donors. Imported from immuneACCESS, the table was reduced by TCRdb to in-frame sequences with V and J called. These copies leave out some clones; in studies compared against another copy, an unresolved V gene accounts for under half, and the cause of the remainder is not known. Clone size and V and J calls were adopted from that table, with D and trimming inferred from the DNA. This sample has around 700,000 clones in its table, and about 74% of those were observed once. The top ten clones comprise about 1.8% of the sample.

Healthy HIV-negative adults with no recently reported acute infections or vaccinations were included as donors. Every donor was a Caucasian adult living in Nashville, Tennessee, USA. CD4+ T cells were enriched through magnetic negative selection, after which naive cells were positively selected on CD45RA and the remaining negative fraction served as the memory subset. Blood was collected by leukapheresis, and PBMCs were isolated by Ficoll-Histopaque density gradient centrifugation and then cryopreserved in liquid nitrogen vapor phase. Analytical flow cytometry was used to check the purity and quantity of every magnetically sorted T cell population. Genomic DNA was isolated from every sorted fraction and measured by UV absorbance on a Nanodrop 2000c. Based on the germline V gene (reference sequence), the CDR1 and CDR2 sequences are LNHNV and YYDKDF. V is shortened by 5 bases, J by 3 bases, and the region joining them spans 8 bases. Counted from cysteine to phenylalanine, this CDR3 has 13 amino acids. Only CDR3 DNA is held: 39 bases, read in frame from base 1.

Of note for this clone: Its recognized antigen is unknown. The record has no base qualities; no much larger clone is one base away.

The sample was memory CD4+ T cells sorted from blood. The intended sense of this specimen's cell subset or site label: CD45RA-negative fraction. This chain is built from TRBV15 and TRBJ1-5; TRBD1 is perhaps the D gene, given 5 matching bases. This TCR came from a woman between 25 and 40 years old in good health. In nucleotide form, the sequence is TGTGCCACCAGCCGACAGTACAATCAGCCCCAGCATTTT. Its product reads: CATSRQYNQPQHF.